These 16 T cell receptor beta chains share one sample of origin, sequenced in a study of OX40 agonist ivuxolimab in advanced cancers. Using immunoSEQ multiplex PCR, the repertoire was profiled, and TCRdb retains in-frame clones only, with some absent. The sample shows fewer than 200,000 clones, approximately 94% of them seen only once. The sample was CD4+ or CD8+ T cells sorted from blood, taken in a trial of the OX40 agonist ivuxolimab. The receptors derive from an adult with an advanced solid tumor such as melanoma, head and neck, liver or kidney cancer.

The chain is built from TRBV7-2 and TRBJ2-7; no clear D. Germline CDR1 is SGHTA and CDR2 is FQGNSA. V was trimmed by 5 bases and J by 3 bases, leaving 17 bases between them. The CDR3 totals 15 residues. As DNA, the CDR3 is TGTGCCAGCAGCCAATCCAGGACGCGAGACTACGAGCAGTACTTC. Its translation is CASSQSRTRDYEQYF.

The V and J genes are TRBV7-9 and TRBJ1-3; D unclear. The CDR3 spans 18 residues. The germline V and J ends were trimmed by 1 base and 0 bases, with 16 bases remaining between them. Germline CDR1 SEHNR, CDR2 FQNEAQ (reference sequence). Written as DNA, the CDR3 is TGTGCCAGCAGCTTAGATCGGTGGATGGGAGCCTCTGGAAACACCATATATTTT. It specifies CASSLDRWMGASGNTIYF.

For the CDR3, the DNA is TGTGCCAGCTCAAACCAGGGGGGAAGGGAGCTGTTTTTT. This translates into CASSNQGGRELFF. The genes are TRBV27 and TRBJ2-2; maybe TRBD1 (7 bases). The CDR3 is 13 residues long. The germline gives CDR1 MNHEY, CDR2 SMNVEV (reference sequence). Trimming left V 8 bases short and J 9 bases short, with 16 bases between.

Here the CDR3 DNA reads TGCGCCAGCAGCCAAGATGGGGGAGGGAACACTGAAGCTTTCTTT. This sequence encodes CASSQDGGGNTEAFF. The genes are TRBV4-3 and TRBJ1-1, with a tentative D call TRBD1 (5 bases). Trimming cost V 0 bases and J 1 base, with 9 bases left between them. Germline lookup yields CDR1 LGHNA and CDR2 YSLEER. CDR3 length: 15 amino acids.

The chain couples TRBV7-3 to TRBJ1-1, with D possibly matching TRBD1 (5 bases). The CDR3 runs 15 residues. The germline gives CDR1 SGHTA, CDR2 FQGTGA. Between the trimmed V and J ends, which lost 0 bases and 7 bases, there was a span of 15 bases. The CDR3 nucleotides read TGTGCCAGCAGCTTAACCCGGGCAGGGTGGGGTGAAGCTTTCTTT. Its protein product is CASSLTRAGWGEAFF.

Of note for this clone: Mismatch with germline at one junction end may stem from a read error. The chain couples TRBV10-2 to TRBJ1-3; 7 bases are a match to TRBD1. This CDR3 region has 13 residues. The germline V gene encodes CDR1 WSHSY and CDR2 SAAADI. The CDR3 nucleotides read TGCGCCAGCAGTGAGCCGAGGCGGACAGGCTTGGGTTTT. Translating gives CASSEPRRTGLGF.

The DNA for the CDR3 is TGTGCCAGCACCCCCGCGGGCAGCGAAGCAACTAATGAAAAACTGTTTTTT. Its translation is CASTPAGSEATNEKLFF. The chain joins TRBV2 to TRBJ1-4; no definite D call. V was cut by 7 bases and J by 0 bases, with 18 bases left in between. CDR1 is SNHLY and CDR2 is FYNNEI in the germline V gene. CDR3 length equals 17 residues.

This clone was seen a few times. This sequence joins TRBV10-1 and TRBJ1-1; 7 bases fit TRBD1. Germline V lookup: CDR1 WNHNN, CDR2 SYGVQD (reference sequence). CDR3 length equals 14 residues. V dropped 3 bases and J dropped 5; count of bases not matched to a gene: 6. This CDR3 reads CASSDTGVGTEAFF. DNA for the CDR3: TGCGCCAGCAGTGACACAGGGGTAGGAACTGAAGCTTTCTTT.

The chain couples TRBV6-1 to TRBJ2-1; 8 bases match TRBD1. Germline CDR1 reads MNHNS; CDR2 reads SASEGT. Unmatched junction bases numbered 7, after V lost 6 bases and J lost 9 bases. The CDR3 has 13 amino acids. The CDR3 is CASRADRVGEQFF. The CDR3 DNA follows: TGTGCCAGCAGGGCGGACAGGGTCGGTGAGCAGTTCTTC.

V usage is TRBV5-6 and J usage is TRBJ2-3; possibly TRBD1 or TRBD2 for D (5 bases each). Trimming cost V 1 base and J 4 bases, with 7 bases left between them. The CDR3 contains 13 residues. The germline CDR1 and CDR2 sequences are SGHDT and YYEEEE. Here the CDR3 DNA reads TGTGCCAGCAGCTTGTCGGGGCCAGATACGCAGTATTTT. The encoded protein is CASSLSGPDTQYF.

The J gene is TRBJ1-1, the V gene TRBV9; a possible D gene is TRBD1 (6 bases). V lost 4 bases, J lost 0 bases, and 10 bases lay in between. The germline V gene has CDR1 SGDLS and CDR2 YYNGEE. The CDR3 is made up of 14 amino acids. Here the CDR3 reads CASSRTAMNTEAFF. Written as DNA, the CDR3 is TGTGCCAGCAGCCGGACAGCTATGAACACTGAAGCTTTCTTT.

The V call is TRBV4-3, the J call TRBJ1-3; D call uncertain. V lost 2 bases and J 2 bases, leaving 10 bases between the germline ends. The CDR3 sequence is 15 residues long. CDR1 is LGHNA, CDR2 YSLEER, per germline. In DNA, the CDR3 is TGCGCCAGCAGCCAATCTTCAGTTCCTGGAAACACCATATATTTT. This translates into CASSQSSVPGNTIYF.

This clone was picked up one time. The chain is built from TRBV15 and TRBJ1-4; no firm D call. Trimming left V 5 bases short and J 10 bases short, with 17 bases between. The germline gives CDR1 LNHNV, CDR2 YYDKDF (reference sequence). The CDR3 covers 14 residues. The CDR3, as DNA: TGTGCCACCAGCCGGAGGGAACTATGGGGAAAACTGTTTTTT. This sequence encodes CATSRRELWGKLFF. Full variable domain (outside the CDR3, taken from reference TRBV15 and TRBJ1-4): DAMVIQNPRYQVTQFGKPVTLSCSQTLNHNVMYWYQQKSSQAPKLLFHYYDKDFNNEADTPDNFQSRRPNTSFCFLDIRSPGLGDTAMYLCATSRRELWGKLFFGSGTQLSVL.

CDR3 amino acids: CASSRSGTGGSQETQYF. As DNA, the CDR3 is TGCGCCAGCAGCCGTTCCGGGACAGGGGGTTCACAAGAGACCCAGTACTTC. This chain links TRBV5-1 with TRBJ2-5; 11 bases align to TRBD1. There are 17 residues in the CDR3. V shed 4 bases and J 2 bases; nucleotides not matched to a gene: 10. The germline gives CDR1 SGHRS, CDR2 YFSETQ. The full variable domain, rest sourced from reference TRBV5-1 and TRBJ2-5, is KAGVTQTPRYLIKTRGQQVTLSCSPISGHRSVSWYQQTPGQGLQFLFEYFSETQRNKGNFPGRFSGRQFSNSRSEMNVSTLELGDSALYLCASSRSGTGGSQETQYFGPGTRLLVL.

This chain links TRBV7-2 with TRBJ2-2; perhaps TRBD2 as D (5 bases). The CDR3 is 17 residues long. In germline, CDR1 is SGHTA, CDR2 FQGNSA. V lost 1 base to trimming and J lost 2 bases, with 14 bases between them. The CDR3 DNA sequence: TGTGCCAGCAGCTTAGTCTCCGGGGTCATAAACACCGGGGAGCTGTTTTTT. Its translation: CASSLVSGVINTGELFF.

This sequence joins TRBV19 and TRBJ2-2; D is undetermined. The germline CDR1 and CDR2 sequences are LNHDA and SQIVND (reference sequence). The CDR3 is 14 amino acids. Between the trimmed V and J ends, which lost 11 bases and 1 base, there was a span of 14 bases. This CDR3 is CASQRIRNTGELFF. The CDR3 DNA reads TGTGCCTCTCAAAGGATCCGGAACACCGGGGAGCTGTTTTTT. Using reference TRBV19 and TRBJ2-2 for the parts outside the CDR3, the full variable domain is DGGITQSPKYLFRKEGQNVTLSCEQNLNHDAMYWYRQDPGQGLRLIYYSQIVNDFQKGDIAEGYSVSREKKESFPLTVTSAQKNPTAFYLCASQRIRNTGELFFGEGSRLTVL.